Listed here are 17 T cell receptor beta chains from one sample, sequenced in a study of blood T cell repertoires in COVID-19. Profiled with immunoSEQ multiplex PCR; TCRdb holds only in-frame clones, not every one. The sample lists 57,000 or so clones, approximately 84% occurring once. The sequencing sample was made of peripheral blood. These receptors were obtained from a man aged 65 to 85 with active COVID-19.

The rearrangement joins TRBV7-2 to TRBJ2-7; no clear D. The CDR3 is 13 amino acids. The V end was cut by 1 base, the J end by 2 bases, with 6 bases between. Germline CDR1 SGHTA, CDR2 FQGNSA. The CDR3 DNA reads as TGTGCCAGCAGCTTAGTGTCCGCCTACGAGCAGTACTTC. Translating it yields CASSLVSAYEQYF.

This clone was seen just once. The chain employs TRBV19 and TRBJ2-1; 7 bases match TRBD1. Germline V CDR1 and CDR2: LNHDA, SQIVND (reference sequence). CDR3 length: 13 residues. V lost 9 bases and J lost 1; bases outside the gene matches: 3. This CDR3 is CASGQASYNEQFF. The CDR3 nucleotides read TGTGCCAGCGGACAGGCTTCCTACAATGAGCAGTTCTTC.

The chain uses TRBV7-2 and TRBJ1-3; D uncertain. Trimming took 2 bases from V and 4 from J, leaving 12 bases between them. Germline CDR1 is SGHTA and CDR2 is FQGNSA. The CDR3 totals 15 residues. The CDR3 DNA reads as TGTGCCAGCAGCTTATGGGCAGGACTAGGAAACACCATATATTTT. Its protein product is CASSLWAGLGNTIYF.

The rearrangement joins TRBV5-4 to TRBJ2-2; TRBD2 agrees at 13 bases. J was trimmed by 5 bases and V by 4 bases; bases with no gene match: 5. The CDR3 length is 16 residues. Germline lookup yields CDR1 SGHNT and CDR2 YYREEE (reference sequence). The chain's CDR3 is CASSQGLAGNTGELFF. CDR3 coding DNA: TGTGCCAGCAGCCAGGGACTAGCGGGAAATACCGGGGAGCTGTTTTTT.

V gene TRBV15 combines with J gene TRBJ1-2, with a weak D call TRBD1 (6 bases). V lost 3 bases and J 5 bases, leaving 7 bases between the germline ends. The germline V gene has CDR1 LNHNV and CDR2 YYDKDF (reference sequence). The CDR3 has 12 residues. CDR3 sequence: CATSRQGYGYTF. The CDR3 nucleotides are TGTGCCACCAGCAGGCAGGGGTATGGCTACACCTTC.

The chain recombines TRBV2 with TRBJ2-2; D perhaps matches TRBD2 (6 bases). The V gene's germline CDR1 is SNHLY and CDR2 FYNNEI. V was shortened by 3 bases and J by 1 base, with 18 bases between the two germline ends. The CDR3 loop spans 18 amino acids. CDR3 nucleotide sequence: TGTGCCAGCAGTGATCGGCCCGGGAGCGGGCAGAACACCGGGGAGCTGTTTTTT. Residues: CASSDRPGSGQNTGELFF.

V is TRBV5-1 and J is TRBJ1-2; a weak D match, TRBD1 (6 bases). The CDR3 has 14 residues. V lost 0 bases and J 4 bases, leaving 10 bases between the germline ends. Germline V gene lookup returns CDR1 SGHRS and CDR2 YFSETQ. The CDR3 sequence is CASSLDRVSYGYTF. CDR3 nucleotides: TGCGCCAGCAGCTTGGACAGGGTCAGCTATGGCTACACCTTC.

CDR3 sequence (DNA): TGTGCCAGCAGCTTTCGGGCGGGAGGTTCCTACAATGAGCAGTTCTTC. Translating gives CASSFRAGGSYNEQFF. V gene TRBV7-7 combines with J gene TRBJ2-1, with 8 nucleotides matching TRBD2. The CDR3 spans 16 residues. Germline V gene data show CDR1 as SSHAT and CDR2 as FNYEAQ (reference sequence). The junction had 5 bases not matched to a gene; V was cut back by 3 bases and J by 1 base.

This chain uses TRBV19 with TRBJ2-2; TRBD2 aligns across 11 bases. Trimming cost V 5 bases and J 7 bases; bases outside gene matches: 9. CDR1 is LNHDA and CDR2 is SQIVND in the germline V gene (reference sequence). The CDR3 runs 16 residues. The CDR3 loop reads CASSPRTSGPVGELFF. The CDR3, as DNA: TGTGCCAGTAGTCCCCGGACTAGCGGGCCAGTCGGGGAGCTGTTTTTT.

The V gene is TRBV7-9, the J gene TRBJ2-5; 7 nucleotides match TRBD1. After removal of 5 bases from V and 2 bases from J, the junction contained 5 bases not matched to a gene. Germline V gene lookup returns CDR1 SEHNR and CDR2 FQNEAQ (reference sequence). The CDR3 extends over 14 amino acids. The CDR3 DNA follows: TGTGCCAGCAGCCCACGGGACAGACAAGAGACCCAGTACTTC. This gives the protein CASSPRDRQETQYF.

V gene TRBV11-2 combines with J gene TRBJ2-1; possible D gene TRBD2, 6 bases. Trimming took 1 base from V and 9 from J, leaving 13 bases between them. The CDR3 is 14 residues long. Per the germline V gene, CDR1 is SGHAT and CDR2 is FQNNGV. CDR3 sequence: CASSLVTSQGEQFF. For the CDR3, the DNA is TGTGCCAGCAGCTTAGTAACTAGCCAGGGTGAGCAGTTCTTC. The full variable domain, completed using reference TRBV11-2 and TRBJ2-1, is EAGVAQSPRYKIIEKRQSVAFWCNPISGHATLYWYQQILGQGPKLLIQFQNNGVVDDSQLPKDRFSAERLKGVDSTLKIQPAKLEDSAVYLCASSLVTSQGEQFFGPGTRLTVL.

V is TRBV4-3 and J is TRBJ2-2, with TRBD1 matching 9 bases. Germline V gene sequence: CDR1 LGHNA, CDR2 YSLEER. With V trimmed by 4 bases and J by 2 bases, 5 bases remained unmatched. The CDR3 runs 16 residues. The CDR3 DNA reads TGCGCCAGCAGCCGCAGGACAGGGGAAAACACCGGGGAGCTGTTTTTT. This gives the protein CASSRRTGENTGELFF.

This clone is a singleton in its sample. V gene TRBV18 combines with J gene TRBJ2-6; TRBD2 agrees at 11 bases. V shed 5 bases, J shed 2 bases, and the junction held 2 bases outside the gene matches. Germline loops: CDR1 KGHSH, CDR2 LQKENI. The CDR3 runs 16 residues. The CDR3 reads CASSSSGRTGANVLTF. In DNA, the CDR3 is TGTGCCAGCTCATCTAGCGGGAGGACTGGGGCCAACGTCCTGACTTTC.

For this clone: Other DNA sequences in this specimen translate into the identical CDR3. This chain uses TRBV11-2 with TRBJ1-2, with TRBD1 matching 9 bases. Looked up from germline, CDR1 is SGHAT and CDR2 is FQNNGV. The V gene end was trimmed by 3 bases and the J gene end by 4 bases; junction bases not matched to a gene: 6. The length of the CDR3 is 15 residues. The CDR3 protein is CASSFDRGGAYGYTF. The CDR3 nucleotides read TGTGCCAGCAGCTTCGACAGGGGGGGCGCCTATGGCTACACCTTC.

The CDR3 protein is CAWSVKSYLYEQYF. In DNA, the CDR3 is TGTGCCTGGAGTGTCAAGAGCTACCTCTACGAGCAGTACTTC. V and J are TRBV30 and TRBJ2-7; no definite D call. The CDR3 spans 14 residues. Trimming removed 0 bases at V and 3 bases at J, with 12 bases between. CDR1 GTSNPN and CDR2 SVGIG come from the germline V gene (reference sequence).

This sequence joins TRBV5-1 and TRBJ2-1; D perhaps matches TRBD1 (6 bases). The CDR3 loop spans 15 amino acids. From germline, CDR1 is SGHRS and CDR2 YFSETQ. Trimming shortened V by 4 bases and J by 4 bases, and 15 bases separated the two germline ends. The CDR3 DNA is TGCGCCAGCAGCCGAGGGGGATTTGAGTACAATGAGCAGTTCTTC. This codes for CASSRGGFEYNEQFF.

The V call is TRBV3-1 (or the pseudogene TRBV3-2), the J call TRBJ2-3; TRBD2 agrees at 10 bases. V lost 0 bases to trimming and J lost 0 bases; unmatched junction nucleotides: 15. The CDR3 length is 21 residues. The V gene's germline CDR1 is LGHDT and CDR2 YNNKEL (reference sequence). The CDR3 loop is CASSQDPLAGVYRRSTDTQYF. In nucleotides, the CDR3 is TGTGCCAGCAGCCAAGACCCCCTAGCGGGAGTATACCGGAGGAGCACAGATACGCAGTATTTT.